This T cell receptor beta chain was obtained from a study of blood T cell repertoires in COVID-19. Study in general: The cDNA or gDNA used as material had been derived from T cells, B-cell-depleted T cells, or PBMCs.

TCRdb's table, derived via immunoSEQ multiplex PCR, lists solely in-frame clones and lacks some. The sample includes about 200,000 clones, 70% to 90% of them seen just once. CDR3 length: 15 residues. After removal of 5 bases from V and 5 bases from J, the junction contained 11 bases not matched to a gene. The germline V gene has CDR1 SGHVS and CDR2 FQNEAQ. This TCR came from a woman over 75 with acute or convalescent COVID-19. The source material was peripheral blood. This chain links TRBV7-8 with TRBJ1-2; 7 bases line up with TRBD1. The DNA of the CDR3 is TGTGCCAGCAGCCGAGCCGGGACAGAGACATATGGCTACACCTTC. It is translated as CASSRAGTETYGYTF.